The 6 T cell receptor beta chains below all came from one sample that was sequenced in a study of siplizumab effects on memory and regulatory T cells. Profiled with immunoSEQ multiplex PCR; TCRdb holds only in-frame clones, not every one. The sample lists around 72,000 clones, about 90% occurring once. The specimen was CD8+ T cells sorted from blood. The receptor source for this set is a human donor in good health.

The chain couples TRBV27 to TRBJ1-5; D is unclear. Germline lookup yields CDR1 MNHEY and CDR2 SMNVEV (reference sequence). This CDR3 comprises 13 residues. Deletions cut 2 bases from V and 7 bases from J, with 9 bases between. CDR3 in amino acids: CASSLLGGQPQHF. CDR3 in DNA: TGTGCCAGCAGTTTACTAGGAGGGCAGCCCCAGCATTTT.

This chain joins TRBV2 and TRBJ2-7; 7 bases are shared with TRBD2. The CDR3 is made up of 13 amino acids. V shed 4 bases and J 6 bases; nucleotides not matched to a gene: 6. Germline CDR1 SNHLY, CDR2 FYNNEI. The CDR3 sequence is CASSAGLLSEQYF. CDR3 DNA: TGTGCCAGCAGTGCGGGACTACTCTCCGAGCAGTACTTC.

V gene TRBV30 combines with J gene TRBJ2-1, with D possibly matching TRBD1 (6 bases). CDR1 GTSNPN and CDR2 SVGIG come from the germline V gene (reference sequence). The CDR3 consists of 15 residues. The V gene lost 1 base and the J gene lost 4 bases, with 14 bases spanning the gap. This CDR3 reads CAWSGGRDNYNEQFF. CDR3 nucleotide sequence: TGTGCCTGGAGTGGAGGTCGGGACAATTACAATGAGCAGTTCTTC. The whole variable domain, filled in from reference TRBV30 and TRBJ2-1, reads SQTIHQWPATLVQPVGSPLSLECTVEGTSNPNLYWYRQAAGRGLQLLFYSVGIGQISSEVPQNLSASRPQDRQFILSSKKLLLSDSGFYLCAWSGGRDNYNEQFFGPGTRLTVL.

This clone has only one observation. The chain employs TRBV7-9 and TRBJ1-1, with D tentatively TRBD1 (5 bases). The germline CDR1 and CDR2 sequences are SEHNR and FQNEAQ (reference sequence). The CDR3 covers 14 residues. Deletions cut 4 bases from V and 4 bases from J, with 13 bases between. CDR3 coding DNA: TGTGCCAGCAGCTCCCATGTGGGGGGCACTGAAGCTTTCTTT. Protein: CASSSHVGGTEAFF. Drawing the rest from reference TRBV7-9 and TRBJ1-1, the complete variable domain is DTGVSQNPRHKITKRGQNVTFRCDPISEHNRLYWYRQTLGQGPEFLTYFQNEAQLEKSRLLSDRFSAERPKGSFSTLEIQRTEQGDSAMYLCASSSHVGGTEAFFGQGTRLTVV.

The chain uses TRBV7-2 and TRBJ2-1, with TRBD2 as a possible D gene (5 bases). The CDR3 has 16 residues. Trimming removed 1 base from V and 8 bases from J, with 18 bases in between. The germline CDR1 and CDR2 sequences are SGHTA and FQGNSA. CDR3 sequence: CASSLDRTLLWDEQFF. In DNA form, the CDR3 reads TGTGCCAGCAGCTTAGATAGGACTCTACTTTGGGATGAGCAGTTCTTC.

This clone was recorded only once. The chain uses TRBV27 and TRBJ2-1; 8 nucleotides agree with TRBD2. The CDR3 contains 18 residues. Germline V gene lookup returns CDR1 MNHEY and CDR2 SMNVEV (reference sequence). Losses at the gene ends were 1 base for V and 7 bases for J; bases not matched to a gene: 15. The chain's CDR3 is CASSLFPRSYSGKNEQFF. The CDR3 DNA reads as TGTGCCAGCAGTTTATTCCCTCGCTCCTATAGCGGGAAAAATGAGCAGTTCTTC.